The clone carrying this TCR beta chain was counted many times. Its antigen is undetermined. The sample comes from a study of T cells after yellow fever vaccination. Broader study findings: Clones that expanded after primary vaccination mostly reappeared after the booster (just under 98% CD4, roughly 90% CD8).

The CDR3 has 16 amino acids. Per germline, CDR1 SGHTA and CDR2 FQGNSA. V was cut by 0 bases and J by 3 bases, with 12 bases left in between. TCRdb recomputed calls from the 5' RACE reads with MiXCR, one row per CDR3 protein. Here the sample spans about 210,000 distinct CDR3 sequences, approximately 3.2% being singletons. Sample: CD4+ T cells sorted from PBMCs, taken 10 days after the yellow fever booster vaccination. The TCR was taken from a man aged 18-30 years who received the YFV17D yellow fever vaccine. This chain links TRBV7-2 with TRBJ1-5; D is possibly TRBD1 (5 bases). In nucleotides, the CDR3 is TGTGCCAGCAGCTTAGCTCAGACAGCAGACAATCAGCCCCAGCATTTT. This encodes CASSLAQTADNQPQHF.